These 10 T cell receptor beta chains came from one sample sequenced in a study of T cell changes during pregnancy in multiple sclerosis (dated by TCRdb to between 2018 and 2021). The method was the immunoSEQ multiplex PCR assay. What TCRdb holds here is the immuneACCESS table cut down to in-frame rearrangements. Part of the clones is not present; checked against another copy, under half of the missing clones reflect an unresolved V gene, and the others are unexplained. This sample has 30,000 to 40,000 clones in its table, and 90% of those were observed once. The biggest ten clones account for almost 5.5% of the sample. Sequenced here: peripheral blood, sampled in the third trimester of pregnancy. Receptors were obtained from a female donor in good health, enrolled as a control in a pregnancy study.

The gene calls are TRBV6-1 and TRBJ1-2; D is perhaps TRBD1 (5 bases). Looked up from germline, CDR1 is MNHNS and CDR2 is SASEGT. The CDR3 has 17 amino acids. V lost 3 bases and J 5 bases, leaving 22 bases between the germline ends. CDR3 loop: CASSDSTRVSARYGYTF. In nucleotides, the CDR3 is TGTGCCAGCAGTGATTCGACCAGGGTGTCGGCGAGGTATGGCTACACCTTC.

This rearrangement joins TRBV6-1 to TRBJ1-1; tentative D call: TRBD1 (6 bases). CDR3 length equals 14 residues. The germline CDR1 and CDR2 sequences are MNHNS and SASEGT. V lost 6 bases and J lost 3, with 14 bases in between. The CDR3 coding sequence is TGTGCCAGCAGGACGCCGGGACAAGACACTGAAGCTTTCTTT. It encodes CASRTPGQDTEAFF.

The V call is TRBV6-6, the J call TRBJ2-4; 9 bases are a match to TRBD1. V lost 4 bases and J lost 0; bases outside the gene matches: 4. This CDR3 has 16 amino acids. CDR1 and CDR2 from the germline V gene are MNHNY and SVGAGI (reference sequence). CDR3 loop: CASSSQGALAKNIQYF. In nucleotides, the CDR3 is TGTGCCAGCAGTTCACAGGGGGCCCTAGCCAAAAACATTCAGTACTTC.

The chain couples TRBV2 to TRBJ1-1, with 7 positions matching TRBD1. V lost 5 bases and J lost 1; bases outside the gene matches: 4. This CDR3 comprises 14 residues. Looked up from germline, CDR1 is SNHLY and CDR2 is FYNNEI. The CDR3, as DNA: TGTGCCAGCAGTCCCAAGGGGGCGAACACTGAAGCTTTCTTT. Its translation is CASSPKGANTEAFF.

J is TRBJ2-7 and V is TRBV11-2; D is uncertain. Germline V lookup: CDR1 SGHAT, CDR2 FQNNGV. The length of the CDR3 is 12 residues. V dropped 0 bases and J dropped 7 bases, with 7 bases sitting between them. The CDR3 region is CASSLDLGEQYF. The CDR3 DNA sequence: TGTGCCAGCAGCTTAGATCTAGGAGAGCAGTACTTC.

The J gene is TRBJ1-4, the V gene TRBV7-2; a possible D gene is TRBD1 (6 bases). Germline values: CDR1 SGHTA, CDR2 FQGNSA. The V end lost 3 bases, the J end lost 0 bases, and 11 bases lay between the germline ends. The CDR3 is 16 amino acids. Written as DNA, the CDR3 is TGTGCCAGCAGCTTTTGGACAGACCCAACTAATGAAAAACTGTTTTTT. Protein: CASSFWTDPTNEKLFF.

This CDR3 reads CASSYGNRGSTEAFF. CDR3 in DNA: TGTGCCAGCAGTTACGGGAACAGGGGGAGTACTGAAGCTTTCTTT. The chain links TRBV6-5 to TRBJ1-1; TRBD1 agrees at 8 bases. Germline values: CDR1 MNHEY, CDR2 SVGAGI. Trimming at V came to 2 bases and at J to 5 bases, leaving 7 bases not matched to a gene. This CDR3 is built from 15 residues.

V usage is TRBV30 and J usage is TRBJ2-3; TRBD2 might be the D (6 bases). The length of the CDR3 is 12 residues. Per germline, CDR1 GTSNPN and CDR2 SVGIG (reference sequence). Trimming shortened V by 5 bases and J by 7 bases, and 13 bases separated the two germline ends. CDR3 sequence reads: CAWGEDQYTQYF. The CDR3 nucleotides are TGTGCCTGGGGGGAGGACCAGTATACGCAGTATTTT.

This chain uses TRBV29-1 with TRBJ1-1, with D possibly TRBD1 on 5 matching bases. V was shortened by 4 bases and J by 4 bases, with 13 bases between the two germline ends. CDR3 length equals 13 residues. Germline CDR1 reads SQVTM; CDR2 reads ANQGSEA. The CDR3 nucleotides read TGCAGCGTTGTCAGGCCGGGGGGCACTGAAGCTTTCTTT. Its protein is CSVVRPGGTEAFF.

This chain uses TRBV15 with TRBJ2-3, with 7 bases aligning to TRBD2. CDR1 and CDR2 from the germline V gene are LNHNV and YYDKDF (reference sequence). The CDR3 length is 15 residues. Trimming took 3 bases from V and 2 from J; bases not matched to a gene: 5. The CDR3 spells CATSSGLGATDTQYF. As DNA, the CDR3 is TGTGCCACCAGCAGTGGACTAGGCGCCACAGATACGCAGTATTTT.